This entry is about one TCR beta chain. Its antigen remains undetermined. It has no much larger one-base neighbor in the sample; base qualities were not kept. Inclusive of the bounding cysteine and phenylalanine, the CDR3 is 15 residues long. Only the CDR3 portion is preserved as DNA: 45 bases, with reading frame beginning at the first base. Trimming accounts for 2 bases at V and 1 base at J, while the number of junction bases matched to no gene is 5. In the germline V gene (reference sequence), CDR1 corresponds to MNHEY and CDR2 to SMNVEV. The sample belongs to a study of T cell repertoires in cytomegalovirus infection (dated by TCRdb to about 2019). Regarding the research as a whole: Donor HLA type was relevant to the analysis, because carriage of CMV infection together with the matching HLA type was indicated by public TCR beta signatures. The study at large found these results: Cumulative frequency of public TCR beta family members discriminated carriers of CMV infection plus the relevant HLA type in this cohort and an independent approximately 370-donor cohort. The ex vivo response was dominated by HLA-C-restricted CMV-specific TCR beta clonotypes, which also provided the single most frequent clonotype in two of eight donors.

The run used an Illumina HiSeq 1500. Using fastp trimming at Q25 and MiXCR clonotype assembly, TCRdb reanalyzed the public sequencing data and kept in-frame beta chains. Each record represents a unique CDR3 protein, reported with the most common genes and DNA among its rows. The sample table contains some 280,000 distinct CDR3 sequences; only one count was recorded for about an eighth of them. Of the sample, roughly 8.9% is held by the ten largest clones. The sequence derives from a human donor in good health (CMV status not recorded). Some clones in this sample may be carry-over from other donors' samples. The V and J segments used are TRBV27 and TRBJ2-7, with TRBD1 matching 7 junction bases. The source material was PBMCs. The CDR3 amino acid sequence is: CASSLEGAPSYEQYF. The DNA sequence is TGTGCCAGCAGTTTAGAGGGGGCGCCATCCTACGAGCAGTACTTC.